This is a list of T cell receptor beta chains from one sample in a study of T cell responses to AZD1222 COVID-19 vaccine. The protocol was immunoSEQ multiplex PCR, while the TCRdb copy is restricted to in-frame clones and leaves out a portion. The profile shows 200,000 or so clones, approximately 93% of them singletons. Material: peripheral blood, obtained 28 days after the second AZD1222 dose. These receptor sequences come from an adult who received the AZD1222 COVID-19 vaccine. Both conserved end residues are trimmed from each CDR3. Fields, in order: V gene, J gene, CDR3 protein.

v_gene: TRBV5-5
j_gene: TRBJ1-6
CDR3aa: ASSQLQGDTLH

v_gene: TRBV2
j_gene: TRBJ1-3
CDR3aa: ASRPVRSPGNTIY

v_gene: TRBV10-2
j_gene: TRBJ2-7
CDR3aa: ASSEFRVIYEQY

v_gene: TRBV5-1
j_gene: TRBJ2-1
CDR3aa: ASSGRQGSFHNEQF

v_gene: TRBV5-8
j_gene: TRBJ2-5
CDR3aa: ASSLTEETQY

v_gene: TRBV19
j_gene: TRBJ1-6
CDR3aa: ASSTATGGRSPLH

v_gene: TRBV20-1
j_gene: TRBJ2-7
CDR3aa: SARFVWEQY

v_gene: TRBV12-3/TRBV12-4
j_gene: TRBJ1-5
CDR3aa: ASSPTTTGPQH

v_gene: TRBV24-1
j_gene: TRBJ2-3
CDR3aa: ATSTPDLDFLQSPDTQY

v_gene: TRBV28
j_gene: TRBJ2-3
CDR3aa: ASSLFTDTQY

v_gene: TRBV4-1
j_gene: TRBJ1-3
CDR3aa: ASSQLGYSGNTIY

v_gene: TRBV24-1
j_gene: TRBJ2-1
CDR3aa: ATSAYNEQF

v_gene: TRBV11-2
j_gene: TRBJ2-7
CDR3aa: ASSLVFHSSGFYEQY

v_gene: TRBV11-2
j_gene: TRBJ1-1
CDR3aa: ASSFLGVRPNTEAF

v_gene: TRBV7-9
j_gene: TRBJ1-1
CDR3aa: ASSEVAGGGGEAF

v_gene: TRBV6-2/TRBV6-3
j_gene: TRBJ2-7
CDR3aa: ASSSRTYEQY

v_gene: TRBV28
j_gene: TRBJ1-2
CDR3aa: ASSSPGGGYT

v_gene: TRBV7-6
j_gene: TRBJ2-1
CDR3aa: ASSLRRGGYNEQF

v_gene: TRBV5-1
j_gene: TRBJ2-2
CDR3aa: ASSLLEAGELF

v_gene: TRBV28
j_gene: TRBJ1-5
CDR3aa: ASRLPSGLNQPQH

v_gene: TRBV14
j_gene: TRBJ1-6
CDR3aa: ASSQVRGSYNSPLH

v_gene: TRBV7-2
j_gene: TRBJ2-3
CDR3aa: ASSFPTSGGDTQY

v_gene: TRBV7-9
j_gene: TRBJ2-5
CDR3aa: ASRPHARAGGQETQY

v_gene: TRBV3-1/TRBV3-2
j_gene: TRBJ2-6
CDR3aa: ASSLSGGGTSGANVLT

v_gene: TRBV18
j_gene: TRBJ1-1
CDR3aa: ASSPPSGGTEAF

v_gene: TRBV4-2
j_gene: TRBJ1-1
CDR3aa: ASSRTGGTEAF

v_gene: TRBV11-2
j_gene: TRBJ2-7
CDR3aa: ASSLGPGGSGEQY

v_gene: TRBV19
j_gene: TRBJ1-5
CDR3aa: ASRKDSNQPQH

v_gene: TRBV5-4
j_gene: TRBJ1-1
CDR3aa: ASSLEKNTEAF

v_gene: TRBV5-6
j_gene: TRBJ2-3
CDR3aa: ASSLLQGGGGTDTQY

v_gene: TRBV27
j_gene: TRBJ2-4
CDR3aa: ASSLSGGQRGNIQY

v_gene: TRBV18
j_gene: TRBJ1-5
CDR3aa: ASSSGRSSNQPQH

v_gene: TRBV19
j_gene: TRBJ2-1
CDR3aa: ASNRRGSYNEQF

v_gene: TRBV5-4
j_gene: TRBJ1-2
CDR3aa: ASITMGQGRAYGYT

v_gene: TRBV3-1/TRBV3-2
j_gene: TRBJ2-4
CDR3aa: ASSQVLGRAKNIQY

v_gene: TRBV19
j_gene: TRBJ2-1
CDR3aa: ASNGQVYNEQF

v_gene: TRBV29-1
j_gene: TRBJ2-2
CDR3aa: SAGDRGRGGELF

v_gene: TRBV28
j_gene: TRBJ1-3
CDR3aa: ASGSAGNTIY

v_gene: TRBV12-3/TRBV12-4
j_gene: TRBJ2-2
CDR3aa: ASSQEPGELF

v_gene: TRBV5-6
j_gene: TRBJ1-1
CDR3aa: ASSGGPEAF

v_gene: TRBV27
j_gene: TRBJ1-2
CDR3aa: ASSLTLGYGYT

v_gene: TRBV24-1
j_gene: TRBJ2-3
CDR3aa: ATSGLRTSGGALNTDTQY

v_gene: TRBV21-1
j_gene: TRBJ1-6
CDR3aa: ASRDQGAFVSPLH

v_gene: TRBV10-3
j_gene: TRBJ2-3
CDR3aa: AISDSRVADTQY